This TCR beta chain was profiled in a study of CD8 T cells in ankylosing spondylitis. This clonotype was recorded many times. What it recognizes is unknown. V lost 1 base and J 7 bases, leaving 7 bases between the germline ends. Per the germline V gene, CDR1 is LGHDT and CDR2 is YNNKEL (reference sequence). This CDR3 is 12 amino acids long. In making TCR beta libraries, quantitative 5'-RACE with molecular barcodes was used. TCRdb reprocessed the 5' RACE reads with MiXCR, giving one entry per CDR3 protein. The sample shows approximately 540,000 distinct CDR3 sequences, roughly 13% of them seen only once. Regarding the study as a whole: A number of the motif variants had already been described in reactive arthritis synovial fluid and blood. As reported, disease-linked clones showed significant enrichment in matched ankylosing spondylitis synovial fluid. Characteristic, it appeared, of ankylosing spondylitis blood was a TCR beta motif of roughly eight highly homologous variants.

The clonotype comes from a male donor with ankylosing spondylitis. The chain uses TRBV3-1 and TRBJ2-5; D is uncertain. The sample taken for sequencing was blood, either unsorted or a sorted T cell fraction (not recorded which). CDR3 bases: TGTGCCAGCAGCCAAGCGTCTGGGACCCAGTACTTC. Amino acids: CASSQASGTQYF.